The 14 T cell receptor beta chains given below trace back to one sample, sequenced in a study of blood T cell repertoires in COVID-19. The table came from immunoSEQ multiplex PCR; TCRdb's copy has only in-frame clones and leaves some out. This table holds around 150,000 clones, over 80% found once. Sample: PBMCs or T cells enriched from blood (not recorded which). The origin of the receptors is a woman in her fifties or sixties who had recovered from COVID-19.

This sequence joins TRBV15 and TRBJ1-5, with D unclear. CDR3 length: 13 amino acids. Trimming took 6 bases from V and 3 from J, leaving 9 bases between them. Germline V gene data show CDR1 as LNHNV and CDR2 as YYDKDF (reference sequence). CDR3 amino acids: CATSPDTNQPQHF. The CDR3 DNA sequence: TGTGCCACCAGTCCAGATACCAATCAGCCCCAGCATTTT.

CDR3 sequence: CASSLDRRNYGYTF. CDR3 nucleotides: TGTGCCAGCAGCTTGGACAGGCGAAACTATGGCTACACCTTC. The chain has TRBV5-4 and TRBJ1-2, with a tentative D call TRBD1 (5 bases). Trimming left V 0 bases short and J 2 bases short, with 8 bases between. This CDR3 has 14 residues. CDR1 and CDR2 from the germline V gene are SGHNT and YYREEE (reference sequence).

In this sample, this clone turned up a few times. The chain combines TRBV10-2 with TRBJ1-2; D might be TRBD1 (5 bases). The CDR3 covers 14 residues. Trimming left V 6 bases short and J 0 bases short, with 11 bases between. Germline CDR1 is WSHSY and CDR2 is SAAADI. The CDR3 bases are TGCGCCAGCAGCACCGGACACTCTAACTATGGCTACACCTTC. Translating gives CASSTGHSNYGYTF.

The genes are TRBV30 and TRBJ1-1, with TRBD1 identical over 7 bases. CDR1 and CDR2 (germline): GTSNPN, SVGIG (reference sequence). The CDR3 length is 14 residues. The junction had 9 bases not matched to a gene; V was cut back by 7 bases and J by 1 base. CDR3 nucleotides: TGTGCCTCAAACAGGGGACCCGAGAACACTGAAGCTTTCTTT. This sequence encodes CASNRGPENTEAFF.

J is TRBJ2-2 and V is TRBV5-1, with 10 bases matching TRBD1. J lost 6 bases, V lost 4 bases, and 6 bases had no gene match. The germline CDR1 and CDR2 sequences are SGHRS and YFSETQ. The CDR3 length is 15 residues. The CDR3 loop is CASSLRTGGSGELFF. The CDR3, as DNA: TGCGCCAGCAGCCTCCGGACAGGGGGATCCGGGGAGCTGTTTTTT.

This chain connects TRBV3-1 (or the pseudogene TRBV3-2) to TRBJ1-2; D is unresolved. There are 12 residues in the CDR3. The germline V and J ends were trimmed by 2 bases and 12 bases, with 13 bases remaining between them. Germline CDR1 and CDR2: LGHDT and YNNKEL (reference sequence). The CDR3 DNA sequence: TGTGCCAGCAGCCAACTGGAGACCCAGCACACCTTC. The encoded protein is CASSQLETQHTF.

The genes are TRBV5-5 and TRBJ1-2, with 7 bases identical to TRBD1. CDR1 and CDR2 (germline): SGHKS, YYEKEE (reference sequence). The ends lost 0 bases at V and 8 bases at J; junction bases unmatched: 13. CDR3 size: 16 residues. The CDR3: CASSLALPDRANGYTF. For the CDR3, the DNA is TGTGCCAGCAGCTTGGCCCTACCCGACAGGGCTAACGGCTACACCTTC.

The V gene is TRBV5-1, the J gene TRBJ1-1; D gene unclear. This CDR3 has 13 residues. Germline V lookup: CDR1 SGHRS, CDR2 YFSETQ. Trimming took 0 bases from V and 4 from J, leaving 7 bases between them. The CDR3 spells CASSLDPGTEAFF. In nucleotides, the CDR3 is TGCGCCAGCAGCTTGGACCCGGGCACTGAAGCTTTCTTT.

This chain connects TRBV28 to TRBJ1-3, with D possibly being TRBD1 (5 bases). Germline V CDR1 and CDR2: MDHEN, SYDVKM. This CDR3 region has 14 residues. Trimming removed 3 bases from V and 1 base from J, with 7 bases in between. The CDR3 is CASSFGGSGNTIYF. The DNA of the CDR3 is TGTGCCAGCAGTTTTGGGGGGTCTGGAAACACCATATATTTT. Drawing the rest from reference TRBV28 and TRBJ1-3, the complete variable domain is DVKVTQSSRYLVKRTGEKVFLECVQDMDHENMFWYRQDPGLGLRLIYFSYDVKMKEKGDIPEGYSVSREKKERFSLILESASTNQTSMYLCASSFGGSGNTIYFGEGSWLTVV.

The V call is TRBV7-8, the J call TRBJ2-1, with TRBD2 matching over 13 bases. Germline V gives CDR1 SGHVS, CDR2 FQNEAQ. The ends lost 4 bases at V and 9 bases at J; junction bases unmatched: 6. The CDR3 runs to 15 residues. The chain's CDR3 is CASSSGLAGTGEQFF. CDR3 nucleotides: TGTGCCAGCAGCTCGGGACTAGCGGGGACGGGTGAGCAGTTCTTC.

The chain employs TRBV7-3 and TRBJ2-6; D may be TRBD1 (6 bases). V gave up 7 bases and J gave up 0 bases, with 16 bases separating them. The V gene's germline CDR1 is SGHTA and CDR2 FQGTGA. The CDR3 is made up of 17 amino acids. DNA of the CDR3: TGTGCCAGCACCTCCGGACAGTTAAACTCTGGGGCCAACGTCCTGACTTTC. Protein: CASTSGQLNSGANVLTF.

The rearrangement links TRBV7-8 to TRBJ2-1, with TRBD2 identical over 7 bases. V lost 3 bases, J lost 4 bases, and 9 bases stayed unmatched. The germline V gene has CDR1 SGHVS and CDR2 FQNEAQ. CDR3 length equals 16 residues. The CDR3 spells CASSFYGRGPYNEQFF. CDR3 sequence (DNA): TGTGCCAGCAGCTTTTATGGGAGGGGACCTTACAATGAGCAGTTCTTC.

The chain is built from TRBV5-1 and TRBJ2-7; a weak D match, TRBD2 (6 bases). Germline CDR1 and CDR2: SGHRS and YFSETQ. This CDR3 region has 13 residues. Trimming shortened V by 3 bases and J by 5 bases, and 12 bases separated the two germline ends. CDR3 in DNA: TGCGCCAGCAGCTGGGGCGGGGTAGACGAGCAGTACTTC. Amino acids: CASSWGGVDEQYF.

The chain is built from TRBV19 and TRBJ2-7; 11 bases are shared with TRBD2. The germline CDR1 and CDR2 sequences are LNHDA and SQIVND (reference sequence). V lost 6 bases and J lost 0; bases outside the gene matches: 4. The CDR3 spans 15 residues. CDR3 nucleotide sequence: TGTGCCAGTAGCAGACTAGCGGGGAGCTCCTACGAGCAGTACTTC. Translation: CASSRLAGSSYEQYF.